The clone carrying this T cell receptor (beta chain) was counted ten times or more. The target antigen is unknown. This sample is drawn from a study of regulatory T cells in long-lasting Graves disease. Across the study: For a period under 3 months, newly diagnosed Graves' patients had taken antithyroid drugs. Study outcomes and limitations: Among persistent patients, a larger number of public clonotypes were shared (around 2,700) than among newly diagnosed patients (about 970). Rather than thyroid tissue, only peripheral blood underwent study.

Arm-PCR with iRepertoire HTBI primers amplified the CDR3 regions for these TCR beta libraries. TCRdb processed the multiplex PCR reads anew with MiXCR; each CDR3 protein has one entry. The profile shows roughly 420,000 distinct CDR3 sequences, 15% to 18% of them singletons. Described time point: newly diagnosed GD, antithyroid drugs for less than 3 months. After RNA was extracted from PBMCs, the TCR library was made from it. The V end lost 1 base, the J end lost 3 bases, and 10 bases lay between the germline ends. The CDR3 has 15 residues. Per germline, CDR1 MNHEY and CDR2 SMNVEV (reference sequence).

The sequence was obtained from a female donor with Graves disease. The chain couples TRBV27 to TRBJ1-5; D may be TRBD1 (5 bases). Specimen: peripheral blood mononuclear cells (PBMCs), collected at new diagnosis, from a patient treated with antithyroid drugs. CDR3 nucleotides: TGTGCCAGCAGTTTATGGAGCAGGGACAATCAGCCCCAGCATTTT. Encoded protein: CASSLWSRDNQPQHF.